The rows below give T cell receptor beta chains drawn from one sample of a study of cytomegalovirus exposure and HLA in healthy donors. Using immunoSEQ multiplex PCR, the repertoire was profiled, and TCRdb retains in-frame clones only, with some absent. The data show 110,000 or so clones, 70% to 85% seen once. Material: PBMCs. These receptors were taken from a woman aged 50 to 60 in good health and CMV-seropositive. CDR3s include the opening cysteine and the closing phenylalanine or tryptophan. The order of the fields is J gene, D gene, clone size, V gene, CDR3 protein, CDR3 DNA. A D gene is named only where the DNA matches it firmly. The size of a clone is reported for some rows only, either as once, few or many, or as a class for expanded clones.

>TRBJ2-7|TRBD1|NA|TRBV28
CASRSQGVHEQYF
TGTGCCAGCAGATCACAGGGGGTACACGAGCAGTACTTC
>TRBJ2-5|TRBD2|NA|TRBV18
CASSPTSGGVQETQYF
TGTGCCAGCTCACCTACTAGCGGGGGGGTCCAAGAGACCCAGTACTTC
>TRBJ2-7|NA|NA|TRBV11-1
CASSPGGGSLYEQYF
TGTGCCAGCAGCCCCGGGGGCGGGAGTTTGTACGAGCAGTACTTC
>TRBJ2-2|NA|once|TRBV4-3
CASSQDRGNLLYTGELFF
TGCGCCAGCAGCCAAGATAGAGGTAACCTCCTCTACACCGGGGAGCTGTTTTTT
>TRBJ2-5|TRBD1|NA|TRBV5-1
CASSPGTAQETQYF
TGCGCCAGCAGCCCCGGGACAGCCCAAGAGACCCAGTACTTC
>TRBJ2-5|TRBD2|NA|TRBV9
CASSVAGGGETQYF
TGTGCCAGCAGCGTAGCGGGAGGGGGAGAGACCCAGTACTTC
>TRBJ2-3|TRBD2|NA|TRBV5-1
CASSYERGETDTQYF
TGCGCCAGCAGTTATGAGCGGGGGGAGACAGATACGCAGTATTTT
>TRBJ2-7|TRBD2|NA|TRBV5-6
CASSLSGATAEQYF
TGTGCCAGCAGCTTAAGCGGGGCCACCGCCGAGCAGTACTTC
>TRBJ1-3|NA|NA|TRBV4-1
CASSQALMRESSGNTIYF
TGCGCCAGCAGCCAGGCACTGATGAGGGAGAGCTCTGGAAACACCATATATTTT
>TRBJ2-7|TRBD1|NA|TRBV6-1
CASSSNADRAYEQYF
TGTGCCAGCTCCAGTAACGCGGACAGGGCATACGAGCAGTACTTC
>TRBJ2-7|NA|NA|TRBV19
CASSIGGGASYEQYF
TGTGCCAGTAGTATCGGAGGGGGCGCATCCTACGAGCAGTACTTC
>TRBJ1-2|NA|NA|TRBV30
CAWSVKGYYGYTF
TGTGCCTGGAGTGTAAAGGGGTATTATGGCTACACCTTC
>TRBJ1-2|TRBD1|NA|TRBV12-5
CASGLGLRDRGYGGYTF
TGTGCTAGTGGTTTGGGTCTTCGGGACAGGGGTTATGGTGGCTACACCTTC
>TRBJ1-1|NA|NA|TRBV5-1
CASSLMQAGAEAFF
TGCGCCAGCAGCTTGATGCAGGCGGGCGCTGAAGCTTTCTTT
>TRBJ2-1|NA|few|TRBV27
CASSFQGSSYNEQFF
TGTGCCAGCAGTTTTCAGGGGAGCTCCTACAATGAGCAGTTCTTC
>TRBJ2-4|TRBD1|NA|TRBV7-9
CASSLSQGDLKNIQYF
TGTGCCAGCAGCTTATCGCAGGGGGACCTCAAAAACATTCAGTACTTC
>TRBJ1-5|TRBD1|NA|TRBV19
CASTSGTGHAQPQHF
TGTGCCAGTACCTCCGGGACAGGGCACGCTCAGCCCCAGCATTTT
>TRBJ2-2|NA|NA|TRBV5-4
CASSSDSQGGELFF
TGTGCCAGCAGCTCCGACAGTCAGGGCGGGGAGCTGTTTTTT
>TRBJ1-2|NA|NA|TRBV5-4
CASSFSVTAGYTF
TGTGCCAGCAGCTTCTCAGTGACAGCTGGCTACACCTTC
>TRBJ1-4|TRBD1|NA|TRBV19
CASRSTGGGREKLFF
TGTGCCAGTAGGAGTACAGGGGGCGGCCGGGAAAAACTGTTTTTT
>TRBJ2-3|TRBD2|NA|TRBV13
CASSLGPGGRSRSSTDTQYF
TGTGCCAGCAGCTTAGGCCCGGGGGGGCGGTCCCGATCTAGCACAGATACGCAGTATTTT
>TRBJ2-1|TRBD2|few|TRBV6-4
CASSDDAGTSGVNEQFF
TGTGCCAGCAGTGACGATGCCGGGACTAGCGGGGTCAATGAGCAGTTCTTC
>TRBJ2-5|TRBD1|NA|TRBV19
CASSIQGQEQETQYF
TGTGCCAGTAGTATCCAGGGACAGGAACAAGAGACCCAGTACTTC
>TRBJ2-1|TRBD1|NA|TRBV2
CASSVSGQGAVGQFF
TGTGCCAGCAGTGTGAGCGGCCAGGGGGCTGTGGGGCAGTTCTTC
>TRBJ2-2|NA|NA|TRBV5-4
CASSLGGREIGELFF
TGTGCCAGCAGCCTCGGGGGGCGGGAGATCGGGGAGCTGTTTTTT
>TRBJ2-7|TRBD1|NA|TRBV18
CASSPSTGGNYEQYF
TGTGCCAGCTCACCCAGTACAGGGGGGAACTACGAGCAGTACTTC
>TRBJ1-3|NA|NA|TRBV5-4
CASSLVQDSGNTIYF
TGTGCCAGCAGCTTGGTGCAGGACTCTGGAAACACCATATATTTT
>TRBJ2-1|NA|NA|TRBV19
CASSWMGASSYNEQFF
TGTGCCAGTAGTTGGATGGGGGCAAGCTCCTACAATGAGCAGTTCTTC
>TRBJ1-5|TRBD1|NA|TRBV27
CASSPRQGASNQPQHF
TGTGCCAGCAGCCCTAGACAGGGGGCAAGCAATCAGCCCCAGCATTTT
>TRBJ2-5|NA|NA|TRBV7-2
CASSAGIQETQYF
TGTGCCAGCAGCGCGGGAATTCAGGAGACCCAGTACTTC
>TRBJ2-3|NA|NA|TRBV2
CASSRSTGTDTQYF
TGTGCCAGCAGCCGAAGCACGGGTACAGATACGCAGTATTTT
>TRBJ2-7|TRBD1|NA|TRBV4-3
CASSQERTGGEQYF
TGCGCCAGCAGCCAAGAGCGGACAGGGGGTGAGCAGTACTTC
>TRBJ2-7|NA|few|TRBV5-4
CASSLWGFYEQYF
TGTGCCAGCAGCTTGTGGGGCTTCTACGAGCAGTACTTC
>TRBJ2-7|NA|NA|TRBV4-1
CASSQGPYEQYF
TGCGCCAGCAGCCAAGGGCCATACGAGCAGTACTTC
>TRBJ2-6|TRBD1|once|TRBV19
CASSTQGTGANVLTF
TGTGCCAGTAGCACACAGGGGACTGGGGCCAACGTCCTGACTTTC
>TRBJ2-5|TRBD2|NA|TRBV7-9
CASCGGTRQFQETQYF
TGTGCCAGCTGCGGGGGGACCCGGCAATTCCAAGAGACCCAGTACTTC
>TRBJ2-4|NA|NA|TRBV4-3
CASSQAQGTKNIQYF
TGCGCCAGCAGCCAAGCTCAGGGAACCAAAAACATTCAGTACTTC
>TRBJ2-7|NA|few|TRBV7-9
CSSSLADNHPYF
TGTTCCAGCAGCTTAGCGGACAATCACCCCTACTTC
>TRBJ1-2|TRBD1|NA|TRBV6-5
CASSRDRDYGYTF
TGTGCCAGCAGTCGGGACAGGGACTATGGCTACACCTTC
>TRBJ1-5|TRBD1|NA|TRBV30
CAWSMGQANQPQHF
TGTGCCTGGAGTATGGGACAGGCAAATCAGCCCCAGCATTTT
>TRBJ1-1|TRBD1|NA|TRBV5-1
CASSEGGQGGHTEAFF
TGCGCCAGCAGCGAGGGGGGACAGGGAGGGCACACTGAAGCTTTCTTT
>TRBJ1-4|NA|NA|TRBV10-3
CAISDFRGDLFF
NA
>TRBJ1-1|TRBD1|NA|TRBV7-2
CASSRQGNTEAFF
TGTGCCAGCAGCAGACAGGGGAACACTGAAGCTTTCTTT
>TRBJ2-7|NA|once|TRBV10-1
CASSKPIGEQYF
TGCGCCAGCAGTAAACCTATTGGCGAGCAGTACTTC
>TRBJ2-7|NA|NA|TRBV28
CASSEGPTTYEQYF
TGTGCCAGCAGTGAGGGCCCTACTACCTACGAGCAGTACTTC
>TRBJ1-3|TRBD1|NA|TRBV9
CASSIRDSSGNTIYF
TGTGCCAGCAGCATCCGGGACAGCTCTGGAAACACCATATATTTT
>TRBJ2-3|NA|NA|TRBV7-2
CASSSDYLSTDTQYF
TGTGCCAGCAGCTCGGACTACCTTAGCACAGATACGCAGTATTTT
>TRBJ1-1|NA|NA|TRBV5-5
CASSASWGRTEAFF
TGTGCCAGCAGCGCCTCTTGGGGCCGGACTGAAGCTTTCTTT
>TRBJ1-6|NA|NA|TRBV11-2
CASSLVGRGRHSPLHF
TGTGCCAGCAGCTTAGTAGGAAGGGGTCGACATTCACCCCTCCACTTT
>TRBJ2-1|TRBD2|once|TRBV25-1
CASSAPRGDEQFF
TGTGCCAGCAGTGCGCCCCGGGGGGATGAGCAGTTCTTC
>TRBJ2-2|TRBD1|NA|TRBV12-5
CASGLEGQGPTTGELFF
TGTGCTAGTGGTTTGGAGGGACAGGGGCCCACCACCGGGGAGCTGTTTTTT
>TRBJ2-7|TRBD2|NA|TRBV28
CASSLWPEAGLTYEQYF
TGTGCCAGCAGTTTGTGGCCTGAAGCGGGATTAACCTACGAGCAGTACTTC
>TRBJ1-6|NA|NA|TRBV2
CASIEDYVLNSPLHF
TGTGCCAGCATCGAGGATTACGTTTTGAATTCACCCCTCCACTTT
>TRBJ1-2|NA|few|TRBV19
CASSGPAVYGYTF
TGTGCCAGTAGCGGTCCTGCCGTTTATGGCTACACCTTC
>TRBJ2-5|TRBD2|NA|TRBV5-4
CASREGLAGKETQYF
TGTGCCAGCAGAGAGGGACTAGCGGGGAAAGAGACCCAGTACTTC